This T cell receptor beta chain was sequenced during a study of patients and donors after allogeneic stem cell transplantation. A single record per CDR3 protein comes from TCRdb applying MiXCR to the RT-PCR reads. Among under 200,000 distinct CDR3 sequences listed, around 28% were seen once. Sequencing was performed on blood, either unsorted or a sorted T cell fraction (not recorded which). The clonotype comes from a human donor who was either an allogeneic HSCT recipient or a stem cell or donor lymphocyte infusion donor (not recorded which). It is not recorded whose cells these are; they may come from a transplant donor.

CDR3 DNA sequence: TGCGCCAGCAGCTTTCAGTACAGGGGTTCTGGGGCCAACGTCCTGACTTTC. As protein: CASSFQYRGSGANVLTF. This chain joins TRBV5-1 and TRBJ2-6; 7 bases agree with TRBD1. CDR3 length equals 17 residues. CDR1 SGHRS and CDR2 YFSETQ come from the germline V gene. V shed 2 bases, J shed 1 base, and the junction held 6 bases outside the gene matches.